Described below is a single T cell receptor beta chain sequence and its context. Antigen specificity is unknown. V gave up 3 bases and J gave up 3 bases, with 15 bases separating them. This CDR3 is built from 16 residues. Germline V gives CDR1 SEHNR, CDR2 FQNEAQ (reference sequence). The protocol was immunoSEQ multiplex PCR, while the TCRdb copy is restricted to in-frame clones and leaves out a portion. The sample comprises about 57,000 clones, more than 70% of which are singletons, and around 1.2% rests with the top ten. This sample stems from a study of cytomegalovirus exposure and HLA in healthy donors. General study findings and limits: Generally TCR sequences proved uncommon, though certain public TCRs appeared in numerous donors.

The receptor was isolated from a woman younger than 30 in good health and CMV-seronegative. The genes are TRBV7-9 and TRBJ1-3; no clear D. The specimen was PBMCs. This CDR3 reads CASSFNREKLGNTIYF. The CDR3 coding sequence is TGTGCCAGCAGCTTCAACAGAGAAAAGCTTGGAAACACCATATATTTT.